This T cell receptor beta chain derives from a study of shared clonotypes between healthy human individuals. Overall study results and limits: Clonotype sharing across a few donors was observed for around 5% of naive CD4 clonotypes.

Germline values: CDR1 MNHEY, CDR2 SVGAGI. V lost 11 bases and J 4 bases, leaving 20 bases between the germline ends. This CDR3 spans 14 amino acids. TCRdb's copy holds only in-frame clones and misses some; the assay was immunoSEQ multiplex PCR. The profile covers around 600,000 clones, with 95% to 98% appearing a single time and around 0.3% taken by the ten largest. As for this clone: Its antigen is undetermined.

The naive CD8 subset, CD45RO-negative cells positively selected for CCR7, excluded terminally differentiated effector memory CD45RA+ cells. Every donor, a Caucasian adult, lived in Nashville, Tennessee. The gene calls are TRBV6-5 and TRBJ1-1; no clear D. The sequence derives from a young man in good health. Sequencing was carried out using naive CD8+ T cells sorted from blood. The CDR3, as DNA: TGTGCCTCCGCCCCAGCCGCCCGTGGCACTGAAGCTTTCTTT. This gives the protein CASAPAARGTEAFF.